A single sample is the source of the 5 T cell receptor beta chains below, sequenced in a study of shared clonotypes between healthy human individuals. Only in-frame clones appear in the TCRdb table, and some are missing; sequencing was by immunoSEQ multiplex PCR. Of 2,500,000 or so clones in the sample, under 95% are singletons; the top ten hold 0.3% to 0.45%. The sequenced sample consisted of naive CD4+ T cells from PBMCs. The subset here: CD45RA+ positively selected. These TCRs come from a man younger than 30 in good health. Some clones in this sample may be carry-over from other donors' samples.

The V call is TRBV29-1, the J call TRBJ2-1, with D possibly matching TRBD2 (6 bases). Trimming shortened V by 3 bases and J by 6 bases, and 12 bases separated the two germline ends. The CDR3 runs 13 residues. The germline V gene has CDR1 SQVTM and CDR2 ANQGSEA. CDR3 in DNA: TGCAGCGTTGAGGTATGGGACTCCAATGAGCAGTTCTTC. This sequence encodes CSVEVWDSNEQFF.

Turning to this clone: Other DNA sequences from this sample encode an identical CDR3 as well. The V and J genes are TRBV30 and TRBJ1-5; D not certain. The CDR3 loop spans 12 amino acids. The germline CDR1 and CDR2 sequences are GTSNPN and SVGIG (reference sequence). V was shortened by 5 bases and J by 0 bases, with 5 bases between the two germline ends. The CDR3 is CAWGYSNQPQHF. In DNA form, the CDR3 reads TGTGCCTGGGGTTATAGCAATCAGCCCCAGCATTTT.

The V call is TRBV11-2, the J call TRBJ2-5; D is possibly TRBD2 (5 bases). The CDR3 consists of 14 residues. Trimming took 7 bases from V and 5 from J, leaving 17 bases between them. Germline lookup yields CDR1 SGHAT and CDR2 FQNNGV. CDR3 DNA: TGTGCCAGCACCCCAACCTCACCGGGGGAGACCCAGTACTTC. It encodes CASTPTSPGETQYF.

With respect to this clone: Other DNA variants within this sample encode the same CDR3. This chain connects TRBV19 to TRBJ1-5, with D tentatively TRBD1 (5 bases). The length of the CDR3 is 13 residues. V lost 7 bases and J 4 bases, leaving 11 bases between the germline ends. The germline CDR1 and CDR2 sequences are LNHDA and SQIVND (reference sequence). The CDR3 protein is CASTSGGNQPQHF. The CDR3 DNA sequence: TGTGCCAGTACATCGGGGGGTAATCAGCCCCAGCATTTT.

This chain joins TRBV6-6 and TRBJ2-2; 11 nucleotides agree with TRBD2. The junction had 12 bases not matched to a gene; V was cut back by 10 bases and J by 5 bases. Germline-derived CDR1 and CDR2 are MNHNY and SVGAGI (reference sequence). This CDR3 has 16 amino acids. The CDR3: CATAVGLAGRTGELFF. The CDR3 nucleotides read TGTGCCACCGCAGTTGGACTAGCGGGTCGGACCGGGGAGCTGTTTTTT.